The next 14 T cell receptor beta chains were all read from a single sample in a study of blood T cell repertoires in COVID-19. The repertoire was sequenced with immunoSEQ multiplex PCR; TCRdb's copy has only in-frame clones and lacks some. The sample includes 250,000 or so clones, around four fifths of them seen just once. Sample: PBMCs or T cells enriched from blood (not recorded which). These receptor sequences come from a woman between 40 and 50 years old who had been exposed to COVID-19.

The rearrangement joins TRBV11-2 to TRBJ2-2; 12 positions agree with TRBD1. J was trimmed by 6 bases and V by 2 bases; bases with no gene match: 13. This CDR3 is built from 19 residues. Germline V lookup: CDR1 SGHAT, CDR2 FQNNGV. The CDR3 spells CASSLLKSFGTGGSGELFF. The CDR3 region has the DNA TGTGCCAGCAGCTTACTTAAAAGTTTCGGGACAGGGGGCTCCGGGGAGCTGTTTTTT.

The rearrangement uses TRBV3-1 (or the pseudogene TRBV3-2) and TRBJ2-2; 12 bases map to TRBD2. V dropped 4 bases and J dropped 0; count of bases not matched to a gene: 3. The germline CDR1 and CDR2 sequences are LGHDT and YNNKEL (reference sequence). This CDR3 is built from 17 residues. CDR3 sequence (DNA): TGTGCCAGCAGCCTTGCTAGCGGGGGGGCGAACACCGGGGAGCTGTTTTTT. Amino acids: CASSLASGGANTGELFF.

The chain couples TRBV6-5 to TRBJ2-1; TRBD2 agrees at 10 bases. The germline V gene encodes CDR1 MNHEY and CDR2 SVGAGI. V was clipped by 2 bases and J by 4 bases; unmatched bases: 2. CDR3 size: 15 residues. Here the CDR3 reads CASSYVAGGYNEQFF. CDR3 DNA: TGTGCCAGCAGTTACGTAGCGGGGGGATACAATGAGCAGTTCTTC.

The chain links TRBV10-3 to TRBJ2-1; D might be TRBD2 (6 bases). This CDR3 has 16 amino acids. Per the germline V gene, CDR1 is ENHRY and CDR2 is SYGVKD. The V gene lost 1 base and the J gene lost 0 bases, with 10 bases spanning the gap. Here the CDR3 reads CAISEWDGSSYNEQFF. DNA for the CDR3: TGTGCCATCAGTGAGTGGGACGGGAGCTCCTACAATGAGCAGTTCTTC.

The J gene is TRBJ2-1, the V gene TRBV7-2; 10 bases match TRBD2. Trimming removed 2 bases from V and 1 base from J; junction bases left unmatched: 2. Germline CDR1 is SGHTA and CDR2 is FQGNSA. The CDR3 is 16 amino acids. CDR3 loop: CASSLLAGVSYNEQFF. The DNA for the CDR3 is TGTGCCAGCAGCTTACTAGCGGGGGTGTCCTACAATGAGCAGTTCTTC.

This clone occurred a few times. V gene TRBV7-3 combines with J gene TRBJ2-3, with 9 bases lining up with TRBD2. CDR3 length: 14 amino acids. Germline assignment: CDR1 SGHTA and CDR2 FQGTGA. With V trimmed by 5 bases and J by 3 bases, 3 bases remained unmatched. As DNA, the CDR3 is TGTGCCAGCAGCCCGACTAGCGGTACAGATACGCAGTATTTT. Protein sequence: CASSPTSGTDTQYF. Variable domain in full (rest from reference TRBV7-3 and TRBJ2-3): GAGVSQTPSNKVTEKGKYVELRCDPISGHTALYWYRQSLGQGPEFLIYFQGTGAADDSGLPNDRFFAVRPEGSVSTLKIQRTERGDSAVYLCASSPTSGTDTQYFGPGTRLTVL.

The chain uses TRBV4-1 and TRBJ2-3, with 10 positions matching TRBD1. The CDR3 is 18 residues long. The germline V gene has CDR1 MGHRA and CDR2 YSYEKL. V lost 2 bases to trimming and J lost 5 bases; unmatched junction nucleotides: 13. The CDR3, as DNA: TGCGCCAGCAGCCAACTACCAGTGGTAGGGACAGGGGAAGATACGCAGTATTTT. This gives the protein CASSQLPVVGTGEDTQYF.

This clone qualifies as medium-sized. V gene TRBV4-2 combines with J gene TRBJ2-7; D gene uncertain. The CDR3 runs to 15 residues. V was clipped by 0 bases and J by 0 bases, with 9 bases between them. Per germline, CDR1 LGHNA and CDR2 YNFKEQ. CDR3 residues: CASSQDFLPSYEQYF. The CDR3 region has the DNA TGTGCCAGCAGCCAAGACTTCCTCCCCTCCTACGAGCAGTACTTC.

The gene calls are TRBV6-2 or TRBV6-3 and TRBJ1-5; TRBD1 matches at 8 bases. Trimming at V came to 6 bases and at J to 5 bases, leaving 3 bases not matched to a gene. There are 13 residues in the CDR3. Germline V gives CDR1 MNHEY, CDR2 SVGEGT. CDR3 coding DNA: TGTGCCAGCAGCCACAGGGGGGATCAGCCCCAGCATTTT. Protein sequence: CASSHRGDQPQHF.

The rearrangement uses TRBV7-3 and TRBJ2-2, with 9 positions matching TRBD2. CDR3 size: 16 residues. The V gene end was trimmed by 2 bases and the J gene end by 1 base; junction bases not matched to a gene: 2. From germline, CDR1 is SGHTA and CDR2 FQGTGA. CDR3 in amino acids: CASSLQLAGNTGELFF. CDR3 sequence (DNA): TGTGCCAGCAGCTTACAACTAGCGGGGAACACCGGGGAGCTGTTTTTT.

The V gene is TRBV9, the J gene TRBJ1-3, with D perhaps matching TRBD1 (5 bases). Germline loops: CDR1 SGDLS, CDR2 YYNGEE. V was cut by 0 bases and J by 7 bases, with 14 bases left in between. The CDR3 extends over 15 amino acids. CDR3 nucleotide sequence: TGTGCCAGCAGCGTAGCGGAGGGGTTTCGGAACACCATATATTTT. Protein: CASSVAEGFRNTIYF.

The V gene is TRBV6-4, the J gene TRBJ1-1, with D unclear. CDR1 is MRHNA, CDR2 SNTAGT, per germline. This CDR3 contains 14 residues. V shed 7 bases and J shed 4 bases, with 16 bases lying between them. The CDR3: CASTLTRASTEAFF. CDR3 nucleotide sequence: TGTGCCAGCACCCTTACGAGGGCCAGCACTGAAGCTTTCTTT.

Regarding this clone: One end of the junction is discordant with germline, which a read error may explain. The V call is TRBV7-2, the J call TRBJ1-6; D is perhaps TRBD1 (6 bases). The CDR3 totals 13 residues. Germline assignment: CDR1 SGHTA and CDR2 FQGNSA. The chain's CDR3 is CASSLDRNSPLHF. The CDR3 DNA is TGTGCCAGCAGTTTAGACAGGAATTCACCCCTCCACTTT.

The J gene is TRBJ1-3, the V gene TRBV18; D is perhaps TRBD1 (5 bases). The CDR3 spans 16 residues. V was clipped by 3 bases and J by 0 bases, with 12 bases between them. Germline V lookup: CDR1 KGHSH, CDR2 LQKENI. The CDR3 protein is CASSPREPDSGNTIYF. In nucleotides, the CDR3 is TGTGCCAGCTCACCCAGGGAACCTGACTCTGGAAACACCATATATTTT.